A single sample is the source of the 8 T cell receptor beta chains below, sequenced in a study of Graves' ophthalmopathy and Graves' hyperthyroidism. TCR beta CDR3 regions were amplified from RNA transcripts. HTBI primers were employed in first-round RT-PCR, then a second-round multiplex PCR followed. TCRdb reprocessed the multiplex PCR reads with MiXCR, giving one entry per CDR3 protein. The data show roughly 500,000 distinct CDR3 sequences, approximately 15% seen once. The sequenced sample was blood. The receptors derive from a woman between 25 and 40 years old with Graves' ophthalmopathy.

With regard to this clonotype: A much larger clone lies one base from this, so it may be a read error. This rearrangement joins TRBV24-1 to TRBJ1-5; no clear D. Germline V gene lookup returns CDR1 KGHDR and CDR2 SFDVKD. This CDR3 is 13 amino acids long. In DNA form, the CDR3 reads TGTGCCACCAGTCTGGCCAGCAATCAGCCCAAGCATTTT. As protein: CATSLASNQPKHF.

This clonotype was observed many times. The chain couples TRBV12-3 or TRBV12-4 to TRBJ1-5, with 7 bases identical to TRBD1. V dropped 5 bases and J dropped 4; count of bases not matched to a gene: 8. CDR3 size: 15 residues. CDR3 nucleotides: TGTGCCAGCAGTGAGGAAGGGACAGCTAATCAGCCCCAGCATTTT. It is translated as CASSEEGTANQPQHF.

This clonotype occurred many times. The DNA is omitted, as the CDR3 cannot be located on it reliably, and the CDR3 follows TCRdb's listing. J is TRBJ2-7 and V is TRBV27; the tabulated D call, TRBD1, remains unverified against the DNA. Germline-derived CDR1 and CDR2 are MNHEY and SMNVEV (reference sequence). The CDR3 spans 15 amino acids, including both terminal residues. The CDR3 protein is CASSSSTGYVYEQYF.

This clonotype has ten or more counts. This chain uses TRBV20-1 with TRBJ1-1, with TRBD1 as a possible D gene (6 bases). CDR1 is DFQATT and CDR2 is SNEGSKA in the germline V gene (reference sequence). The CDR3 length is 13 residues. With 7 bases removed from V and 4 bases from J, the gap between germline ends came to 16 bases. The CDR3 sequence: CSGGGGVGTEAFF. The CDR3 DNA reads TGCAGTGGCGGAGGGGGAGTGGGCACTGAAGCTTTCTTT.

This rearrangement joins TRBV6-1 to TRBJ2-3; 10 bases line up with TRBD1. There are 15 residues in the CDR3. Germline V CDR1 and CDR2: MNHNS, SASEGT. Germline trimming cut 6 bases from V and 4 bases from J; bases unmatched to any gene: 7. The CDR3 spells CASSSTGGIADTQYF. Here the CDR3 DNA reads TGTGCCAGCAGCTCGACAGGGGGCATCGCAGATACGCAGTATTTT.

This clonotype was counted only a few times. DNA for the CDR3: TGTGCCAGCAGTTTAGTACCGACTGTGAGCAATCAGCCCCAGCATTTT. It specifies CASSLVPTVSNQPQHF. The chain employs TRBV28 and TRBJ1-5; D gene unclear. The CDR3 contains 16 residues. Per germline, CDR1 MDHEN and CDR2 SYDVKM. Trimming stripped 2 bases from V and 1 base from J, with 12 bases between.

Here the CDR3 reads CASSQGKGAWDTQYF. CDR3 nucleotide sequence: TGCGCCAGCAGCCAAGGAAAGGGGGCATGGGATACGCAGTATTTT. The chain joins TRBV4-1 to TRBJ2-3; 7 bases are shared with TRBD1. CDR1 MGHRA and CDR2 YSYEKL come from the germline V gene. The CDR3 has 15 amino acids. V shed 1 base, J shed 6 bases, and the junction held 7 bases outside the gene matches.

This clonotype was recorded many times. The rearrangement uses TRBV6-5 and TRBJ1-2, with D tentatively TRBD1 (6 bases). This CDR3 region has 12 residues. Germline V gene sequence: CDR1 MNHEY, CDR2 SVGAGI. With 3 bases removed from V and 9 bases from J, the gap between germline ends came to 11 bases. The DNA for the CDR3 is TGTGCCAGCAGTTATTGGGGGCAGAGCTACACCTTC. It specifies CASSYWGQSYTF.